Listed below are T cell receptor beta chains from one sample, sequenced in a study of T-cell reconstitution after alpha-beta-depleted transplantation in children. TCRdb recomputed calls from the PCR reads with MiXCR, one row per CDR3 protein. Among 180,000 or so distinct CDR3 sequences listed, approximately 6% were seen once. The sequences come from PBMCs, collected before TCRalphabeta/CD19-depleted stem cell transplant. These receptors were obtained from a girl less than two years old with combined immunodeficiency, due to receive a stem cell transplant. Both conserved end residues are part of each CDR3. D genes are given only for firm matches. Only some rows state a clone size, as once, few, many or a class for expanded clones.

clone size: -
D gene: -
V gene: TRBV12-3/TRBV12-4
J gene: TRBJ2-6
CDR3 protein: CASTGVAPGANVLTF
CDR3 DNA: TGTGCCAGCACCGGCGTGGCTCCTGGGGCCAACGTCCTGACTTTC

clone size: many
D gene: TRBD2
V gene: TRBV7-9
J gene: TRBJ2-1
CDR3 protein: CASSLAGLAGLSSYNEQFF
CDR3 DNA: TGTGCCAGCAGCTTAGCGGGACTAGCGGGACTCAGCTCCTACAATGAGCAGTTCTTC

clone size: many
D gene: TRBD2
V gene: TRBV28
J gene: TRBJ2-3
CDR3 protein: CASSLATSGTDTQYF
CDR3 DNA: TGTGCCAGCAGTTTAGCGACTAGCGGCACAGATACGCAGTATTTT

clone size: many
D gene: -
V gene: TRBV27
J gene: TRBJ2-5
CDR3 protein: CASSFLAPTLGETQYF
CDR3 DNA: TGTGCCAGCAGTTTTCTAGCACCTACCCTGGGAGAGACCCAGTACTTC

clone size: many
D gene: TRBD2
V gene: TRBV28
J gene: TRBJ2-1
CDR3 protein: CASSLSGTSQTSSYNEQFF
CDR3 DNA: TGTGCCAGCAGTTTAAGTGGGACTAGCCAAACGAGCTCCTACAATGAGCAGTTCTTC

clone size: many
D gene: TRBD2
V gene: TRBV7-8
J gene: TRBJ2-7
CDR3 protein: CASSLGTSGLYEQYF
CDR3 DNA: TGTGCCAGCAGCTTAGGGACTAGCGGACTCTACGAGCAGTACTTC

clone size: many
D gene: -
V gene: TRBV29-1
J gene: TRBJ1-1
CDR3 protein: CSVEEAQTGLTEAFF
CDR3 DNA: TGCAGCGTTGAAGAGGCCCAGACGGGTTTGACTGAAGCTTTCTTT

clone size: many
D gene: TRBD2
V gene: TRBV2
J gene: TRBJ2-1
CDR3 protein: CASSGDGTSGGYYNEQFF
CDR3 DNA: TGTGCCAGCAGTGGAGATGGGACTAGCGGGGGGTACTACAATGAGCAGTTCTTC

clone size: many
D gene: -
V gene: TRBV6-2/TRBV6-3
J gene: TRBJ2-1
CDR3 protein: CASRLEGVEQFF
CDR3 DNA: TGTGCCAGCAGGCTCGAGGGTGTTGAGCAGTTCTTC

clone size: -
D gene: -
V gene: TRBV5-6
J gene: TRBJ2-3
CDR3 protein: CASSPGVAASTDTQYF
CDR3 DNA: TGTGCCAGCAGCCCGGGGGTAGCGGCTAGCACAGATACGCAGTATTTT

clone size: many
D gene: TRBD2
V gene: TRBV28
J gene: TRBJ2-7
CDR3 protein: CASSFWREDSYEQYF
CDR3 DNA: TGTGCCAGCAGTTTTTGGCGGGAGGACTCCTACGAGCAGTACTTC

clone size: -
D gene: TRBD2
V gene: TRBV3-1
J gene: TRBJ2-7
CDR3 protein: CATSRGLAGAAHEQYF
CDR3 DNA: TGTGCCACCTCCCGGGGACTAGCGGGAGCCGCGCACGAGCAGTACTTC

clone size: many
D gene: TRBD1
V gene: TRBV6-1
J gene: TRBJ2-5
CDR3 protein: CASSPGQGAHQETQYF
CDR3 DNA: TGTGCCAGCAGCCCCGGACAGGGGGCGCACCAAGAGACCCAGTACTTC

clone size: many
D gene: TRBD2
V gene: TRBV7-9
J gene: TRBJ2-1
CDR3 protein: CASSLYRGLAGFNEQFF
CDR3 DNA: TGTGCCAGCAGCTTATATCGGGGACTAGCGGGATTTAATGAGCAGTTCTTC

clone size: few
D gene: -
V gene: TRBV2
J gene: TRBJ2-6
CDR3 protein: CARERGDVLTF
CDR3 DNA: TGTGCCAGAGAAAGAGGGGACGTCCTGACTTTC

clone size: many
D gene: TRBD1
V gene: TRBV5-1
J gene: TRBJ1-1
CDR3 protein: CASSDRVGNTEAFF
CDR3 DNA: TGCGCCAGCAGCGACAGGGTTGGAAATACTGAAGCTTTCTTT

clone size: many
D gene: -
V gene: TRBV21-1
J gene: TRBJ2-7
CDR3 protein: CASKKGTVAYEQYF
CDR3 DNA: TGTGCCAGCAAAAAGGGGACAGTAGCCTACGAGCAGTACTTC

clone size: many
D gene: TRBD1
V gene: TRBV5-1
J gene: TRBJ2-3
CDR3 protein: CASSSTTTGGVDTQYF
CDR3 DNA: TGCGCCAGCAGCTCAACCACCACAGGGGGCGTCGATACGCAGTATTTT

clone size: -
D gene: -
V gene: TRBV6-5
J gene: TRBJ1-2
CDR3 protein: CASSYSRSTSNYGYTF
CDR3 DNA: TGTGCCAGCAGTTACTCGAGGTCCACTTCTAACTATGGCTACACCTTC

clone size: many
D gene: -
V gene: TRBV27
J gene: TRBJ2-3
CDR3 protein: CASSHLADTQYF
CDR3 DNA: TGTGCCAGCAGCCACCTCGCAGATACGCAGTATTTT

clone size: many
D gene: -
V gene: TRBV4-2
J gene: TRBJ2-4
CDR3 protein: CASSQSLGVIAKNIQYF
CDR3 DNA: TGTGCCAGCAGCCAGTCCCTAGGTGTAATAGCCAAAAACATTCAGTACTTC

clone size: many
D gene: -
V gene: TRBV12-3/TRBV12-4
J gene: TRBJ2-7
CDR3 protein: CASSPPGPGLWYEQYF
CDR3 DNA: TGTGCCAGCAGTCCGCCGGGTCCGGGCCTTTGGTACGAGCAGTACTTC

clone size: -
D gene: TRBD1
V gene: TRBV6-4
J gene: TRBJ2-1
CDR3 protein: CASNPGQGWDEQFF
CDR3 DNA: TGTGCCAGCAACCCGGGACAGGGGTGGGATGAGCAGTTCTTC

clone size: -
D gene: TRBD2
V gene: TRBV20-1
J gene: TRBJ2-7
CDR3 protein: CSASPGGAGYEQYF
CDR3 DNA: TGCAGTGCTTCACCCGGGGGGGCCGGCTACGAGCAGTACTTC

clone size: many
D gene: -
V gene: TRBV29-1
J gene: TRBJ2-7
CDR3 protein: CSVGGQIDEQYF
CDR3 DNA: TGCAGCGTTGGAGGACAGATCGACGAGCAGTACTTC

clone size: -
D gene: -
V gene: TRBV15
J gene: TRBJ1-2
CDR3 protein: CATSRVDSLSNYGYTF
CDR3 DNA: TGTGCCACCAGCAGAGTGGACTCACTTTCTAACTATGGCTACACCTTC

clone size: few
D gene: TRBD1
V gene: TRBV20-1
J gene: TRBJ1-2
CDR3 protein: CSALTGEEDYGYTF
CDR3 DNA: TGCAGTGCTCTGACAGGGGAGGAGGACTATGGCTACACCTTC

clone size: many
D gene: -
V gene: TRBV29-1
J gene: TRBJ2-7
CDR3 protein: CSAMDGRSAYEQYF
CDR3 DNA: TGCAGCGCCATGGACGGACGTTCGGCCTACGAGCAGTACTTC

clone size: -
D gene: -
V gene: TRBV6-2/TRBV6-3
J gene: TRBJ1-1
CDR3 protein: CASSYSERTEAFF
CDR3 DNA: TGTGCCAGCAGTTACTCGGAAAGGACTGAAGCTTTCTTT

clone size: -
D gene: TRBD1
V gene: TRBV12-3/TRBV12-4
J gene: TRBJ2-2
CDR3 protein: CASSVGTDGELFF
CDR3 DNA: TGTGCCAGCAGTGTCGGGACAGACGGGGAGCTGTTTTTT

clone size: many
D gene: -
V gene: TRBV20-1
J gene: TRBJ2-1
CDR3 protein: CSARARTHYNEQFF
CDR3 DNA: TGCAGTGCTAGAGCCCGGACCCATTACAATGAGCAGTTCTTC

clone size: -
D gene: -
V gene: TRBV12-3/TRBV12-4
J gene: TRBJ1-4
CDR3 protein: CASSLDLGLVEKLFF
CDR3 DNA: TGTGCCAGCAGCCTCGACCTGGGTCTTGTCGAAAAACTGTTTTTT

clone size: many
D gene: TRBD2
V gene: TRBV6-2/TRBV6-3
J gene: TRBJ2-6
CDR3 protein: CASSYGGTQANVLTF
CDR3 DNA: TGTGCCAGCAGCTACGGGGGGACCCAGGCCAACGTCCTGACTTTC

clone size: many
D gene: -
V gene: TRBV4-2
J gene: TRBJ2-1
CDR3 protein: CASSQEGAVGNEQFF
CDR3 DNA: TGTGCCAGCAGCCAAGAGGGGGCCGTGGGCAATGAGCAGTTCTTC

clone size: many
D gene: -
V gene: TRBV13
J gene: TRBJ1-2
CDR3 protein: CASSFVGSNGYTF
CDR3 DNA: TGTGCCAGCAGCTTTGTGGGTTCCAATGGCTACACCTTC

clone size: many
D gene: TRBD2
V gene: TRBV12-3/TRBV12-4
J gene: TRBJ2-3
CDR3 protein: CASSFGGLAGEADTQYF
CDR3 DNA: TGTGCCAGCAGTTTCGGAGGACTAGCGGGAGAAGCAGATACGCAGTATTTT

clone size: many
D gene: TRBD1
V gene: TRBV20-1
J gene: TRBJ2-7
CDR3 protein: CSARGQGANEQYF
CDR3 DNA: TGCAGTGCTAGAGGACAGGGGGCGAACGAGCAGTACTTC

clone size: many
D gene: -
V gene: TRBV5-6
J gene: TRBJ1-1
CDR3 protein: CASSLFSRGPMNTEAFF
CDR3 DNA: TGTGCCAGCAGCTTGTTCTCGCGAGGACCGATGAACACTGAAGCTTTCTTT